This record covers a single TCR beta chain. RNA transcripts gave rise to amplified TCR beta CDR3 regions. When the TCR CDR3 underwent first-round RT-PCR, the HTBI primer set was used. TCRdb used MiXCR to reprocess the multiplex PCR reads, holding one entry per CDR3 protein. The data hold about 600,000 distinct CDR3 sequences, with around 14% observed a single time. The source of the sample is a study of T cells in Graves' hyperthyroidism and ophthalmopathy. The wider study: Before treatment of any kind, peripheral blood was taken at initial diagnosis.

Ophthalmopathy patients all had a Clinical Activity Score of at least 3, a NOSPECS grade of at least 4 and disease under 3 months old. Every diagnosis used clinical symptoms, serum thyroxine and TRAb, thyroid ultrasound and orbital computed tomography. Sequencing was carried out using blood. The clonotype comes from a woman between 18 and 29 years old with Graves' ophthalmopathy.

CDR3: CSARDQFLAGGRNEQFF. CDR3 in DNA: TGCAGTGCTAGAGATCAGTTCCTAGCGGGAGGCCGCAATGAGCAGTTCTTC. The J gene is TRBJ2-1, the V gene TRBV20-1; 11 bases match TRBD2. V shed 0 bases and J 6 bases; nucleotides not matched to a gene: 10. The CDR3 is 17 residues long. Germline lookup yields CDR1 DFQATT and CDR2 SNEGSKA (reference sequence).